These T cell receptor beta chains were read from a single sample in a study of blood T cell repertoires in COVID-19. Sequenced by immunoSEQ multiplex PCR; TCRdb stores in-frame clones only, minus some. The table records some 95,000 clones, 85% to 95% of them present only once. The sequenced material came from peripheral blood. The receptors come from a human donor with active COVID-19. The donor label of this sample is uncertain. Both conserved end residues are trimmed from each CDR3.

j_gene | v_gene | CDR3aa
TRBJ2-7 | TRBV3-1/TRBV3-2 | ASSQVDRGREQY
TRBJ1-1 | TRBV5-8 | ASSWTPLESAF
TRBJ2-3 | TRBV6-4 | ASSDAATDTQY
TRBJ1-6 | TRBV7-9 | ATPINSDNSPLH
TRBJ1-1 | TRBV29-1 | SVETQTGLELSNTEAF
TRBJ1-2 | TRBV24-1 | ATSDFRAGIYGYT
TRBJ2-7 | TRBV6-6 | ASRSGQSYEQY
TRBJ2-1 | TRBV5-1 | ASSLFAQRASGDTDEQF
TRBJ2-5 | TRBV20-1 | SDAPGETQY
TRBJ2-5 | TRBV27 | ASRFNWGGQETQY
TRBJ2-2 | TRBV7-6 | ASSHPVDTYTGELF
TRBJ2-7 | TRBV5-1 | ASSPGRGDRVDEQY
TRBJ2-7 | TRBV10-3 | AISDADRASHPYEQY
TRBJ2-3 | TRBV9 | ASRKQGARTDTQY
TRBJ2-3 | TRBV5-1 | ASSYREWTDTQY
TRBJ2-1 | TRBV5-1 | ASSGGGELYNEQF
TRBJ1-1 | TRBV6-5 | ASRGQALNTEAF
TRBJ2-2 | TRBV7-3 | ASSSRKGAAVTGELF
TRBJ2-3 | TRBV5-1 | ASSLEGQGATDTQY
TRBJ2-1 | TRBV6-4 | ASSVARSSYNEQF
TRBJ2-3 | TRBV6-5 | ASRDRVIDTQY
TRBJ2-1 | TRBV2 | ASSDELAGYNEQF
TRBJ2-1 | TRBV10-3 | AISERGTRSYNEQF
TRBJ2-6 | TRBV15 | ATSATGDSGANVLT
TRBJ2-1 | TRBV25-1 | ASSEGGVPYNEQF
TRBJ1-4 | TRBV7-9 | ASSFGGVNEKLF
TRBJ1-2 | TRBV12-3/TRBV12-4 | ASSTGVDYGYT
TRBJ2-3 | TRBV20-1 | SASELRGGPSDTQY
TRBJ1-4 | TRBV5-1 | ASSLGTVNEKLF
TRBJ1-5 | TRBV7-9 | ASSLSTGDQPQH
TRBJ2-3 | TRBV24-1 | ATSGASGGAPRTDTQY
TRBJ2-7 | TRBV6-1 | ASSEQGHSYEQY
TRBJ2-3 | TRBV19 | ASSGRGSTDTQY
TRBJ1-3 | TRBV19 | ASSPWTVSGNTIY
TRBJ1-2 | TRBV13 | ASSSGTGVDGYT
TRBJ2-3 | TRBV7-2 | ASSLAGGGGASTDTQY
TRBJ1-1 | TRBV6-6 | ASRPPTDNTEAF